These 16 T cell receptor beta chains were all obtained from the same sample, sequenced in a study of T-cell reconstitution after alpha-beta-depleted transplantation in children. Library preparation (for TCRbeta) was performed with unique molecular identifiers. TCRdb independently ran MiXCR on the PCR reads; one entry per CDR3 protein. Seen here are 600,000 or so distinct CDR3 sequences, under 30% observed once, and the top ten hold 13% to 15%. The material sequenced was PBMCs, mostly from graft donor cells, taken 360 days after TCRalphabeta/CD19-depleted stem cell transplant. The origin of the receptors is a boy younger than two who had a stem cell transplant for acute myeloid leukemia, so the T cells may come from the graft donor.

This clonotype was seen a handful of times. The rearrangement joins TRBV20-1 to TRBJ1-5; weak D call: TRBD1 (5 bases). This CDR3 is 15 amino acids long. Trimming took 4 bases from V and 2 from J, leaving 15 bases between them. Per the germline V gene, CDR1 is DFQATT and CDR2 is SNEGSKA (reference sequence). Written as DNA, the CDR3 is TGCAGTGCTATCACTCGGAGACAGCGCAATCAGCCCCAGCATTTT. Protein sequence: CSAITRRQRNQPQHF.

This clonotype was observed a handful of times. The chain employs TRBV7-6 and TRBJ1-6; D unresolved. CDR1 and CDR2 (germline): SGHVS, FNYEAQ. The ends were cut back, 1 base at V and 7 bases at J, with 8 bases in the middle. The CDR3 spans 14 residues. The CDR3 protein is CASSLELRNSPLHF. CDR3 nucleotides: TGTGCCAGCAGCTTAGAACTGAGGAATTCACCCCTCCACTTT.

V is TRBV5-5 and J is TRBJ2-5, with D unresolved. The ends were cut back, 0 bases at V and 0 bases at J, with 6 bases in the middle. The CDR3 covers 14 residues. Germline V CDR1 and CDR2: SGHKS, YYEKEE (reference sequence). In nucleotides, the CDR3 is TGTGCCAGCAGCTTGGGCAGGTACCAAGAGACCCAGTACTTC. Amino acids: CASSLGRYQETQYF.

In this sample, this clonotype turned up a few times. J is TRBJ2-7 and V is TRBV7-8; 7 bases map to TRBD1. V gave up 4 bases and J gave up 7 bases; unmatched junction bases: 7. Germline V CDR1 and CDR2: SGHVS, FQNEAQ. The CDR3 consists of 13 residues. The CDR3 loop reads CASSSRGRWEQYV. The DNA of the CDR3 is TGTGCCAGCAGCTCTAGGGGGCGGTGGGAGCAGTACGTC.

This clonotype was counted many times. The CDR3 bases are TGCAGTGCTCCACTAGGGAATTCACCCCTCCACTTT. It codes for CSAPLGNSPLHF. The gene calls are TRBV20-1 and TRBJ1-6, with D uncertain. Per germline, CDR1 DFQATT and CDR2 SNEGSKA (reference sequence). CDR3 length equals 12 residues. Deletions cut 5 bases from V and 7 bases from J, with 9 bases between.

At least ten counts were recorded for this clonotype. V gene TRBV4-3 combines with J gene TRBJ2-5, with D possibly being TRBD1 or TRBD2 (5 bases each). The CDR3 runs 15 residues. Germline assignment: CDR1 LGHNA and CDR2 YSLEER. V was trimmed by 3 bases and J by 4 bases, leaving 15 bases between them. CDR3 protein: CASSQGPWDGETQYF. The CDR3 coding sequence is TGCGCCAGCAGCCAGGGCCCCTGGGACGGAGAGACCCAGTACTTC.

The sample holds a few counts of this clonotype. The chain couples TRBV12-3 or TRBV12-4 to TRBJ2-1; D is unresolved. CDR3 size: 13 residues. V lost 1 base and J 11 bases, leaving 12 bases between the germline ends. In nucleotides, the CDR3 is TGTGCCAGCAGTTTAGGGGGTACGGTACAGCAGTTCTTC. This gives the protein CASSLGGTVQQFF.

This clonotype was observed many times. The CDR3 region has the DNA TGCAGTGCTGGATCGGCCGTCCGGAACTATGGCTACACCTTC. It encodes CSAGSAVRNYGYTF. J is TRBJ1-2 and V is TRBV20-1; D is undetermined. Looked up from germline, CDR1 is DFQATT and CDR2 is SNEGSKA (reference sequence). This CDR3 region has 14 residues. V lost 5 bases to trimming and J lost 2 bases, with 15 bases between them.

This clonotype was detected ten times or more. The V call is TRBV5-1, the J call TRBJ2-1, with a possible D match to TRBD2 (7 bases). Germline CDR1 is SGHRS and CDR2 is YFSETQ. This CDR3 has 14 amino acids. Between the trimmed V and J ends, which lost 6 bases and 2 bases, there was a span of 12 bases. CDR3 in DNA: TGCGCCAGCAATAGGGGGGGTACCTACAATGAGCAGTTCTTC. Translation: CASNRGGTYNEQFF.

The chain couples TRBV18 to TRBJ2-5; D gene uncertain. The germline V and J ends were trimmed by 0 bases and 4 bases, with 12 bases remaining between them. CDR3 size: 15 residues. Per the germline V gene, CDR1 is KGHSH and CDR2 is LQKENI. CDR3 amino acids: CASSPPVGDGETQYF. In DNA form, the CDR3 reads TGTGCCAGCTCACCACCGGTGGGCGATGGAGAGACCCAGTACTTC.

For the CDR3, the DNA is TGTGCCAGCAGCCAAGATCAGCTAGCGGGGACCTCCTACAATGAGCAGTTCTTC. Translation gives CASSQDQLAGTSYNEQFF. The V and J genes are TRBV4-2 and TRBJ2-1; 9 bases align to TRBD2. The CDR3 runs to 18 residues. Trimming removed 0 bases from V and 0 bases from J; junction bases left unmatched: 6. Germline V gene lookup returns CDR1 LGHNA and CDR2 YNFKEQ.

J is TRBJ2-5 and V is TRBV10-1, with a tentative D call TRBD1 (6 bases). Trimming took 0 bases from V and 2 from J, leaving 10 bases between them. This CDR3 spans 15 amino acids. Germline-derived CDR1 and CDR2 are WNHNN and SYGVQD (reference sequence). The CDR3 nucleotides are TGCGCCAGCAGTGAGTCGAGGGGGTGGCAAGAGACCCAGTACTTC. This encodes CASSESRGWQETQYF.

The chain combines TRBV5-6 with TRBJ1-5; 8 positions match TRBD1. CDR1 and CDR2 from the germline V gene are SGHDT and YYEEEE. V shed 0 bases and J 6 bases; nucleotides not matched to a gene: 2. The CDR3 spans 14 residues. CDR3 sequence (DNA): TGTGCCAGCAGCTTGGGGACAGGGATTCAGCCCCAGCATTTT. It yields the protein CASSLGTGIQPQHF. The full variable domain, with the rest looked up from reference TRBV5-6 and TRBJ1-5, is DAGVTQSPTHLIKTRGQQVTLRCSPKSGHDTVSWYQQALGQGPQFIFQYYEEEERQRGNFPDRFSGHQFPNYSSELNVNALLLGDSALYLCASSLGTGIQPQHFGDGTRLSIL.

This clonotype was counted between two and nine times. The V and J genes are TRBV9 and TRBJ2-7; a weak D match, TRBD2 (5 bases). This CDR3 contains 14 residues. V gave up 0 bases and J gave up 0 bases, with 7 bases separating them. The V gene's germline CDR1 is SGDLS and CDR2 YYNGEE. The CDR3 is CASSVGESSYEQYF. The CDR3 DNA is TGTGCCAGCAGCGTAGGGGAGAGCTCCTACGAGCAGTACTTC.

This clonotype was detected ten times or more. The chain combines TRBV4-3 with TRBJ2-2; TRBD2 agrees at 8 bases. The CDR3 has 17 residues. V lost 4 bases and J lost 4; bases outside the gene matches: 11. Germline-derived CDR1 and CDR2 are LGHNA and YSLEER. In DNA form, the CDR3 reads TGCGCCAGCAGCCCCCATAGCGGGGCCTTAGGCACCGGGGAGCTGTTTTTT. Amino acid sequence: CASSPHSGALGTGELFF.

The chain recombines TRBV20-1 with TRBJ1-2, with D perhaps matching TRBD1 (6 bases). This CDR3 has 12 amino acids. Germline CDR1 is DFQATT and CDR2 is SNEGSKA (reference sequence). Trimming shortened V by 6 bases and J by 6 bases, and 14 bases separated the two germline ends. The CDR3 spells CSAPGTKDGYTF. DNA of the CDR3: TGCAGTGCCCCCGGGACAAAGGATGGCTACACCTTC.